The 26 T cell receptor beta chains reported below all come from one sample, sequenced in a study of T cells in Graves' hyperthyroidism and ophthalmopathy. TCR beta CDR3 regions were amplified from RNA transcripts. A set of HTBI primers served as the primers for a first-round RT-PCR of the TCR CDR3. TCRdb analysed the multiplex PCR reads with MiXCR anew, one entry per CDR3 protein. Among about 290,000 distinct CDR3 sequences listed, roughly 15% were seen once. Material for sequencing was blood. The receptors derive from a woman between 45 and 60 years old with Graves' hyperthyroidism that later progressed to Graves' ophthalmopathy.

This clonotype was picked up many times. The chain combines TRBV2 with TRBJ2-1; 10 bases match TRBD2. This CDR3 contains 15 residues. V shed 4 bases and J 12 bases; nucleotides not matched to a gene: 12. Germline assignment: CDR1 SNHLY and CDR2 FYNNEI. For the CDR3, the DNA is TGTGCCAGCAGTGCGGAAGCGGGAGGGGGTTTCGGGCAGTTCTTC. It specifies CASSAEAGGGFGQFF.

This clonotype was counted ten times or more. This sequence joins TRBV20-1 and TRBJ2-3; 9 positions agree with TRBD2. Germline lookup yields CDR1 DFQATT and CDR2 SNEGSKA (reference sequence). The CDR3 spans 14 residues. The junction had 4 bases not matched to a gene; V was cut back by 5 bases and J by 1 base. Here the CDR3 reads CSAHSSGGTDTQYF. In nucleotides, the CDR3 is TGCAGTGCTCATTCTAGCGGGGGCACAGATACGCAGTATTTT.

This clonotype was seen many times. The CDR3 bases are TGTGCCAGCAGGGGACAGGGGCATGAAAAACTGTTTTTT. Translation: CASRGQGHEKLFF. This rearrangement joins TRBV12-3 or TRBV12-4 to TRBJ1-4, with 10 bases aligning to TRBD1. CDR3 size: 13 residues. V trimming: 6 bases; J trimming: 6 bases; junction bases outside the gene matches: 1.

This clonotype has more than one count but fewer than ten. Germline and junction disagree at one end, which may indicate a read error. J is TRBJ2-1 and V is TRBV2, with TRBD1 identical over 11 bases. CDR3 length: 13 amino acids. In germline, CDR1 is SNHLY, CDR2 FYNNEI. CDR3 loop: CASRGTGGLPEIF. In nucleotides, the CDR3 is TGTGCCAGCCGGGGGACAGGGGGGCTCCCTGAGATCTTC. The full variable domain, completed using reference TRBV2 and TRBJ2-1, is EPEVTQTPSHQVTQMGQEVILRCVPISNHLYFYWYRQILGQKVEFLVSFYNNEISEKSEIFDDQFSVERPDGSNFTLKIRSTKLEDSAMYFCASRGTGGLPEIFGPGTRLTVL.

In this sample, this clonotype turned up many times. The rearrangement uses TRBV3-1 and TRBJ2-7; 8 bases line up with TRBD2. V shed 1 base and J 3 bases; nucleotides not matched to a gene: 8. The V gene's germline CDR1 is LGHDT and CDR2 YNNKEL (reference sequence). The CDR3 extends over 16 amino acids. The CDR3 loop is CASSQGLAGLYYEQYF. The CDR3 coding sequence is TGTGCCAGCAGCCAAGGGCTAGCGGGCCTATACTACGAGCAGTACTTC.

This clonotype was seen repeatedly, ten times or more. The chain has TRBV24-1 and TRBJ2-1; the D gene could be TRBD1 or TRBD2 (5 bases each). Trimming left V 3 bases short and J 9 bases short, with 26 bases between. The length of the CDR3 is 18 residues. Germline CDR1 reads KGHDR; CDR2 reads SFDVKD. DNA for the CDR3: TGTGCCACCAGTGATCCAGACACGGGGACGCTTAGGACGGCTGAGCAGTTCTTC. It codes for CATSDPDTGTLRTAEQFF.

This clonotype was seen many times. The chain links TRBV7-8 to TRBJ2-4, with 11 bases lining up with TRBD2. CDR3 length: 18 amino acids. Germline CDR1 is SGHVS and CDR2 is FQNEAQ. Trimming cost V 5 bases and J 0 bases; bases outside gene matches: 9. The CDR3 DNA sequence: TGTGCCAGCAGCAATAGACTAGCGGGGATTTCAGCCAAAAACATTCAGTACTTC. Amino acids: CASSNRLAGISAKNIQYF.

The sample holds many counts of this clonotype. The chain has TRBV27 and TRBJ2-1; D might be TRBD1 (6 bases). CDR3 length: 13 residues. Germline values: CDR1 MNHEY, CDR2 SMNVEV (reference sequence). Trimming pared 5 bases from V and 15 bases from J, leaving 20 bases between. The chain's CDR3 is CASSLGSGTRPFF. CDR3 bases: TGTGCCAGCAGTCTGGGATCCGGGACAAGACCGTTCTTC.

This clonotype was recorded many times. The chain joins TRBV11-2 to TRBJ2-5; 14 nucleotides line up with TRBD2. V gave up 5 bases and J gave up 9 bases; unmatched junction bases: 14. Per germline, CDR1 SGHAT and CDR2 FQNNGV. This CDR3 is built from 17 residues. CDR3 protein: CASSPGLAGGSGPAQYF. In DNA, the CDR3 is TGTGCCAGCAGCCCAGGACTAGCGGGGGGCTCGGGTCCGGCCCAGTACTTC.

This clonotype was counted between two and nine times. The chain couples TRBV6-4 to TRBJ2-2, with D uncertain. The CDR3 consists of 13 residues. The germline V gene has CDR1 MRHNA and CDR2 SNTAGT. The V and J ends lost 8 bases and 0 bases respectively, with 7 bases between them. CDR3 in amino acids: CASRRPNTGELFF. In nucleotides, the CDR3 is TGTGCCAGCCGACGGCCGAACACCGGGGAGCTGTTTTTT.

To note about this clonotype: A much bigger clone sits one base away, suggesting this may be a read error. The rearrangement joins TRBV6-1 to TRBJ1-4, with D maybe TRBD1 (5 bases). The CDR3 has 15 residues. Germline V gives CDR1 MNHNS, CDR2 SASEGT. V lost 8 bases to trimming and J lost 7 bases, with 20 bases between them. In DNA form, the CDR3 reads TGTGCCAGCCCCCCAAGGGGCAGGGCTGGTGAAAAACTGTTTTTT. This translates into CASPPRGRAGEKLFF.

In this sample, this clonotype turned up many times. The CDR3 DNA is TGCGCCAGCTACTCAGGGGTGACCACAGATACGCAGTATTTT. Protein product: CASYSGVTTDTQYF. The rearrangement uses TRBV5-1 and TRBJ2-3, with D possibly matching TRBD1 (6 bases). The CDR3 runs 14 residues. Germline-derived CDR1 and CDR2 are SGHRS and YFSETQ. V lost 7 bases and J lost 2, with 14 bases in between.

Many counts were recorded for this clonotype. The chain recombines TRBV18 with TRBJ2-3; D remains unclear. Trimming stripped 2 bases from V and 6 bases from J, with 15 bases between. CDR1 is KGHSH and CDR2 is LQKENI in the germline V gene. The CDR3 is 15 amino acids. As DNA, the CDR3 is TGTGCCAGCTCACCAACGCCGGACCCGACGGATACGCAGTATTTT. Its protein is CASSPTPDPTDTQYF.

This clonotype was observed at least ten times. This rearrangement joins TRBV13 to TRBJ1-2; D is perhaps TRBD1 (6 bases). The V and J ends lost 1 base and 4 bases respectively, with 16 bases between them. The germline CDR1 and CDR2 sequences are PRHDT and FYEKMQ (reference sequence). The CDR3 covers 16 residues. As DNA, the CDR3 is TGTGCCAGCAGCTTAGACGGCAGGGGCGCAGGCTATGGCTACACCTTC. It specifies CASSLDGRGAGYGYTF.

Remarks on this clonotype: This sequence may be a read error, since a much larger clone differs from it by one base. The DNA for the CDR3 is TGTGCCAGCAGGCCAATGGGAGGGAGAATTGAAAAACTGTTTTTT. Residues: CASRPMGGRIEKLFF. The J gene is TRBJ1-4, the V gene TRBV7-9; unclear D gene. Germline V gives CDR1 SEHNR, CDR2 FQNEAQ (reference sequence). Trimming took 6 bases from V and 7 from J, leaving 18 bases between them. The CDR3 extends over 15 amino acids.

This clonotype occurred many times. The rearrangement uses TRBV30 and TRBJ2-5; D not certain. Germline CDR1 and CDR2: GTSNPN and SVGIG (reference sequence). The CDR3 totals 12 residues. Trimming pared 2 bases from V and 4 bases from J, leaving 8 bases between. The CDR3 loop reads CAWSTLGETQYF. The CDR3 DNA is TGTGCCTGGAGTACCCTAGGAGAGACCCAGTACTTC.

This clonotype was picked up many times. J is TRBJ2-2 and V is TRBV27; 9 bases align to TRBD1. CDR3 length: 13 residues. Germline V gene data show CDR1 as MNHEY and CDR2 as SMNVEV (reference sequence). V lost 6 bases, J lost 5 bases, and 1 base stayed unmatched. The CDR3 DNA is TGTGCCAGCAGACAGGGGGCGACCGGGGAGCTGTTTTTT. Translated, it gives CASRQGATGELFF.

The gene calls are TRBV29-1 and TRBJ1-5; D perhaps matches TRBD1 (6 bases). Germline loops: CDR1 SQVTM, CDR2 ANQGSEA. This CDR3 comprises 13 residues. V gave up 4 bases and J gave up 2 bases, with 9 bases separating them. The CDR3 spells CSVAAGGNQPQHF. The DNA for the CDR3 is TGCAGCGTTGCAGCAGGGGGCAATCAGCCCCAGCATTTT.

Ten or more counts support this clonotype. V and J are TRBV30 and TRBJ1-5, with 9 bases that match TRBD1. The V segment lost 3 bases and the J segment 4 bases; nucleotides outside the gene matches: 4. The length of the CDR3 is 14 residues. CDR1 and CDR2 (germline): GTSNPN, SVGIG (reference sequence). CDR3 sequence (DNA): TGTGCCTGGAGGGGACAGGGAGGGAATCAGCCCCAGCATTTT. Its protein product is CAWRGQGGNQPQHF.

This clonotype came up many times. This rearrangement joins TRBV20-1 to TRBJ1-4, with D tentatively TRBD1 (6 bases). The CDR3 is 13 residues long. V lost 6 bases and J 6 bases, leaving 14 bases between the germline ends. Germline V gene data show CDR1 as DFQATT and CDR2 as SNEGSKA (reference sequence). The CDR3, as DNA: TGCAGTGCGACGGCAGGGGTTGATGAAAAACTGTTTTTT. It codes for CSATAGVDEKLFF.

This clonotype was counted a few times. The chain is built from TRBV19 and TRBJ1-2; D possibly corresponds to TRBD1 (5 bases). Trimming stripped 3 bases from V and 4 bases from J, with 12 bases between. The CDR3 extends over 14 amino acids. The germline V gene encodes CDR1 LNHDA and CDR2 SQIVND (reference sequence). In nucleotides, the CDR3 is TGTGCCAGTAGTATTGTGGGACCGGCCTATGGCTACACCTTC. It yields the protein CASSIVGPAYGYTF.

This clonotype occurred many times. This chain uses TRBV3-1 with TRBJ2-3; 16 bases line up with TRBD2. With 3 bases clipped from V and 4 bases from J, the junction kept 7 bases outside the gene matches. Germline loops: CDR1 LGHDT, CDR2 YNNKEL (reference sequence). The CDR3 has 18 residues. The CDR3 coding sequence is TGTGCCAGCAGCCATGGGACTAGCGGGAGGGCCTTCGCAGATACGCAGTATTTT. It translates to CASSHGTSGRAFADTQYF.

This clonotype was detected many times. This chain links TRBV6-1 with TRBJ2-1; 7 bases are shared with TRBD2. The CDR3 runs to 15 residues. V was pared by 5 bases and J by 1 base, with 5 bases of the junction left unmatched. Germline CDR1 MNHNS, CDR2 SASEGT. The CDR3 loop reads CASSLFSGSYNEQFF. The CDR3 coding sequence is TGTGCCAGCAGTCTTTTTAGCGGGTCCTACAATGAGCAGTTCTTC.

As DNA, the CDR3 is TGTGCCAGCAGCGCGGACAGATACACTGAAGCTTTCTTT. This sequence encodes CASSADRYTEAFF. The chain is built from TRBV11-2 and TRBJ1-1, with D possibly TRBD1 on 6 matching bases. Trimming stripped 5 bases from V and 3 bases from J, with 10 bases between. CDR3 length: 13 amino acids. CDR1 SGHAT and CDR2 FQNNGV come from the germline V gene.

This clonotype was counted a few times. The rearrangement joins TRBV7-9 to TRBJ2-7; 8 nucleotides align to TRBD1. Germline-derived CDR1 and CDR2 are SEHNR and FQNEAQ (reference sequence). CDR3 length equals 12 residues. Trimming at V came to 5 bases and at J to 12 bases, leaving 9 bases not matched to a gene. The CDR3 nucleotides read TGTGCCAGCAGCCCCTATCGTGACAGGGGGTACTTC. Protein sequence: CASSPYRDRGYF.

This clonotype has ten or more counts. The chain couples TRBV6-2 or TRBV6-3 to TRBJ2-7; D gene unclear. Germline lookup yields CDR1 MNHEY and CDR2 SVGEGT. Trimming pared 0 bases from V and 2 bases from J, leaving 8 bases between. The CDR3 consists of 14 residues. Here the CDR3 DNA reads TGTGCCAGCAGTTACTCGATCATGGCCTACGAGCAGTACTTC. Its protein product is CASSYSIMAYEQYF.